A single sample gave rise to the 22 T cell receptor beta chains below, sequenced in a study of Ad26.COV2.S vaccination and SARS-CoV-2 variants. This table comes from immunoSEQ multiplex PCR, and its TCRdb copy is limited to in-frame clones, with some not included. The sample carries approximately 480,000 clones, around nine tenths recorded once. Treatment given: about 20 received Ad26.COV2.S at low or high dose, single or two shots; several received placebo; per-sample allocation not given. Samples analyzed were those drawn on day 63 after the first vaccine or placebo injection. The sequences come from peripheral blood, collected in a trial of Ad26.COV2.S vaccine versus placebo. These receptors came from a person between 18 and 59 years old who received the Ad26.COV2.S COVID-19 vaccine or a placebo.

The CDR3 bases are TGTGCCAGCAGCCCCACAGGGCGGATGAACACTGAAGCTTTCTTT. Translation gives CASSPTGRMNTEAFF. The chain combines TRBV5-4 with TRBJ1-1; tentatively, D is TRBD1 (6 bases). V was cut by 4 bases and J by 0 bases, with 13 bases left in between. The CDR3 length is 15 residues. Per germline, CDR1 SGHNT and CDR2 YYREEE (reference sequence).

CDR3 DNA: TGCGCCAGCAGCCAGACCGGGACTAGCGGGAGGGCTCGGACCGGGGAGCTGTTTTTT. Its protein is CASSQTGTSGRARTGELFF. The V call is TRBV4-1, the J call TRBJ2-2; 16 bases map to TRBD2. V was pared by 3 bases and J by 5 bases, with 9 bases of the junction left unmatched. Germline assignment: CDR1 MGHRA and CDR2 YSYEKL. There are 19 residues in the CDR3.

The chain uses TRBV6-1 and TRBJ2-5, with TRBD1 matching over 10 bases. The CDR3 sequence is 14 residues long. CDR1 is MNHNS, CDR2 SASEGT, per germline. Trimming cost V 3 bases and J 5 bases; bases outside gene matches: 3. The CDR3 loop is CASSETGGGETQYF. CDR3 bases: TGTGCCAGCAGTGAGACAGGGGGCGGGGAGACCCAGTACTTC.

This sequence joins TRBV19 and TRBJ1-2; 9 bases are a match to TRBD1. With 5 bases clipped from V and 3 bases from J, the junction kept 10 bases outside the gene matches. The CDR3 sequence is 16 residues long. CDR1 and CDR2 (germline): LNHDA, SQIVND (reference sequence). For the CDR3, the DNA is TGTGCCAGTAGTCGGACAGGGGAGATTAACTACTATGGCTACACCTTC. Translating it yields CASSRTGEINYYGYTF. Supplemented by reference TRBV19 and TRBJ1-2, the full variable domain reads DGGITQSPKYLFRKEGQNVTLSCEQNLNHDAMYWYRQDPGQGLRLIYYSQIVNDFQKGDIAEGYSVSREKKESFPLTVTSAQKNPTAFYLCASSRTGEINYYGYTFGSGTRLTVV.

This clone was observed a single time. The rearrangement uses TRBV11-2 and TRBJ2-6; D gene uncertain. V lost 5 bases to trimming and J lost 4 bases, with 15 bases between them. Germline assignment: CDR1 SGHAT and CDR2 FQNNGV. This CDR3 contains 16 residues. The CDR3 region has the DNA TGTGCCAGCAGCGCCCCTCTGGGATCCGGGGCCAACGTCCTGACTTTC. Translation: CASSAPLGSGANVLTF. Combining the CDR3 with reference TRBV11-2 and TRBJ2-6 gives the whole variable domain EAGVAQSPRYKIIEKRQSVAFWCNPISGHATLYWYQQILGQGPKLLIQFQNNGVVDDSQLPKDRFSAERLKGVDSTLKIQPAKLEDSAVYLCASSAPLGSGANVLTFGAGSRLTVL.

This clone was detected only a few times. This chain joins TRBV28 and TRBJ1-4; no clear D gene. V lost 5 bases to trimming and J lost 4 bases, with 14 bases between them. This CDR3 spans 15 amino acids. Per germline, CDR1 MDHEN and CDR2 SYDVKM. The chain's CDR3 is CASSPPAGINEKLFF. DNA for the CDR3: TGTGCCAGCAGTCCCCCGGCGGGGATTAATGAAAAACTGTTTTTT.

This rearrangement joins TRBV7-2 to TRBJ1-1, with D possibly matching TRBD1 (5 bases). The CDR3 sequence is 14 residues long. V shed 3 bases and J shed 4 bases, with 12 bases lying between them. Germline CDR1 is SGHTA and CDR2 is FQGNSA. CDR3: CASSLWGMGTEAFF. CDR3 DNA sequence: TGTGCCAGCAGCTTGTGGGGGATGGGCACTGAAGCTTTCTTT.

V usage is TRBV4-1 and J usage is TRBJ1-1; 10 bases align to TRBD1. V trimming: 2 bases; J trimming: 0 bases; junction bases outside the gene matches: 3. This CDR3 region has 16 residues. The V gene's germline CDR1 is MGHRA and CDR2 YSYEKL. This CDR3 is CASSQFGTGVNTEAFF. The CDR3 nucleotides read TGCGCCAGCAGCCAATTTGGGACAGGGGTGAACACTGAAGCTTTCTTT.

V usage is TRBV27 and J usage is TRBJ2-7; 7 nucleotides agree with TRBD1. The junction had 12 bases not matched to a gene; V was cut back by 5 bases and J by 5 bases. The CDR3 length is 15 residues. In germline, CDR1 is MNHEY, CDR2 SMNVEV (reference sequence). The DNA for the CDR3 is TGTGCCAGCAGTCCCGAACCGGACAGGATCCACGAGCAGTACTTC. As protein: CASSPEPDRIHEQYF.

V usage is TRBV10-3 and J usage is TRBJ1-5; unclear D gene. The CDR3 has 14 residues. Germline CDR1 and CDR2: ENHRY and SYGVKD. V lost 9 bases to trimming and J lost 0 bases, with 12 bases between them. CDR3 in DNA: TGTGCCATAGGCGGGTCTTATAGCAATCAGCCCCAGCATTTT. It is translated as CAIGGSYSNQPQHF.

The V call is TRBV29-1, the J call TRBJ1-2; 10 bases are a match to TRBD1. There are 13 residues in the CDR3. The germline gives CDR1 SQVTM, CDR2 ANQGSEA. V lost 4 bases and J lost 4; bases outside the gene matches: 3. In DNA form, the CDR3 reads TGCAGCGTTGGGACAGGGGGGGCCTATGGCTACACCTTC. It encodes CSVGTGGAYGYTF.

The chain is built from TRBV7-2 and TRBJ2-3; D might be TRBD1 or TRBD2, each matching 5 bases. V dropped 3 bases and J dropped 4 bases, with 20 bases sitting between them. Germline V gives CDR1 SGHTA, CDR2 FQGNSA. CDR3 length: 17 residues. This CDR3 is CASSFSGPSRGPDTQYF. DNA of the CDR3: TGTGCCAGCAGCTTTTCCGGGCCCTCGAGGGGTCCAGATACGCAGTATTTT.

The genes are TRBV27 and TRBJ2-3; 10 bases match TRBD2. This CDR3 region has 15 residues. After removal of 6 bases from V and 6 bases from J, the junction contained 9 bases not matched to a gene. Germline loops: CDR1 MNHEY, CDR2 SMNVEV (reference sequence). The chain's CDR3 is CASSSASGRADTQYF. The DNA for the CDR3 is TGTGCCAGCAGCTCGGCTAGCGGGAGAGCGGATACGCAGTATTTT.

In the case of this clone: The same CDR3 also results from other DNA sequences found in this sample. The CDR3 coding sequence is TGTGCCAGCAGCTTAGGCACGAACTATGGCTACACCTTC. Translating it yields CASSLGTNYGYTF. The rearrangement joins TRBV11-2 to TRBJ1-2; D uncertain. V lost 1 base, J lost 2 bases, and 5 bases lay in between. This CDR3 region has 13 residues. In germline, CDR1 is SGHAT, CDR2 FQNNGV.

This chain links TRBV7-9 with TRBJ1-6, with D maybe TRBD1 (6 bases). There are 16 residues in the CDR3. V was shortened by 0 bases and J by 10 bases, with 16 bases between the two germline ends. The germline CDR1 and CDR2 sequences are SEHNR and FQNEAQ (reference sequence). The CDR3 DNA reads as TGTGCCAGCAGCTTAGCATCCACAGGGTTGGGATCACCCCTCCACTTT. Its protein is CASSLASTGLGSPLHF. The variable domain in full, completed from reference TRBV7-9 and TRBJ1-6, reads DTGVSQNPRHKITKRGQNVTFRCDPISEHNRLYWYRQTLGQGPEFLTYFQNEAQLEKSRLLSDRFSAERPKGSFSTLEIQRTEQGDSAMYLCASSLASTGLGSPLHFGNGTRLTVT.

This chain connects TRBV27 to TRBJ1-1, with 9 bases identical to TRBD1. V was clipped by 4 bases and J by 4 bases; unmatched bases: 4. CDR1 and CDR2 from the germline V gene are MNHEY and SMNVEV (reference sequence). The CDR3 runs to 14 residues. Here the CDR3 reads CASSYRGRGTEAFF. CDR3 nucleotides: TGTGCCAGCAGTTACAGGGGGCGGGGCACTGAAGCTTTCTTT.

V usage is TRBV7-9 and J usage is TRBJ1-2; D gene unclear. This CDR3 region has 14 residues. Per the germline V gene, CDR1 is SEHNR and CDR2 is FQNEAQ (reference sequence). The V gene lost 1 base and the J gene lost 4 bases, with 10 bases spanning the gap. The CDR3 sequence: CASSLGGYLYGYTF. CDR3 DNA: TGTGCCAGCAGCTTAGGAGGTTACCTCTATGGCTACACCTTC.

This chain joins TRBV28 and TRBJ2-7; D might be TRBD1 (6 bases). The germline V gene has CDR1 MDHEN and CDR2 SYDVKM. The CDR3 has 15 amino acids. The V gene lost 4 bases and the J gene lost 3 bases, with 16 bases spanning the gap. Written as DNA, the CDR3 is TGTGCCAGCAGTTATACCGGGACACCCTACTACGAGCAGTACTTC. Its protein product is CASSYTGTPYYEQYF.

V usage is TRBV30 and J usage is TRBJ1-6; D call uncertain. This CDR3 is built from 13 residues. Germline V CDR1 and CDR2: GTSNPN, SVGIG (reference sequence). V dropped 3 bases and J dropped 8 bases, with 11 bases sitting between them. The CDR3 DNA reads as TGTGCCTGGAGCGTGGGCGCGGATTCACCCCTCCACTTT. Amino acids: CAWSVGADSPLHF.

The chain joins TRBV28 to TRBJ2-7, with 10 bases matching TRBD1. J was trimmed by 1 base and V by 7 bases; bases with no gene match: 7. Germline assignment: CDR1 MDHEN and CDR2 SYDVKM. The length of the CDR3 is 15 residues. CDR3 loop: CASNEPGQGSYEQYF. In DNA form, the CDR3 reads TGTGCCAGCAACGAACCGGGACAGGGGTCCTACGAGCAGTACTTC.

DNA for the CDR3: TGTGCCAGCGAACGACAGTCAGGGACCGGGGAGCTGTTTTTT. Translation gives CASERQSGTGELFF. The V call is TRBV10-3, the J call TRBJ2-2, with D maybe TRBD1 (5 bases). This CDR3 spans 14 amino acids. Between the trimmed V and J ends, which lost 10 bases and 5 bases, there was a span of 17 bases. The germline V gene has CDR1 ENHRY and CDR2 SYGVKD.

This sequence joins TRBV6-5 and TRBJ1-2; unclear D gene. This CDR3 contains 15 residues. V was clipped by 6 bases and J by 2 bases, with 16 bases between them. The germline gives CDR1 MNHEY, CDR2 SVGAGI. CDR3 nucleotides: TGTGCCAGCAGCTACACAAAAACCGGGAACTATGGCTACACCTTC. Amino acid sequence: CASSYTKTGNYGYTF.